This is a list of T cell receptor beta chains from one sample in a study of human T cells and chemical hapten exposure. TCRdb itself ran the RACE reads through MiXCR, one entry per CDR3 protein. This sample carries fewer than 100,000 distinct CDR3 sequences, 8.5% to 10% of them seen once, and the ten largest clones take 1.5% to 2%. Sequences were obtained from whole blood. The source of these receptors is a female donor in good health. Some clones in this sample may be carry-over from other donors' samples. Each CDR3 is given with its conserved first and last residue. Each record gives: J gene, V gene, D gene, clone size, CDR3 protein, CDR3 DNA. D genes are given only for firm matches. Not all rows give a size; the values are once, few, many and, for expanded clones, a class.

j_call: TRBJ2-3; v_call: TRBV10-3; d_call: NA; clone_size: NA; cdr3_aa: CAISIDRDTQYF; cdr3_nt: TGTGCCATCAGTATTGACAGAGATACGCAGTATTTT
j_call: TRBJ2-1; v_call: TRBV12-3/TRBV12-4; d_call: TRBD2; clone_size: NA; cdr3_aa: CASSPSGGAYNEQFF; cdr3_nt: TGTGCCAGCAGTCCTAGCGGGGGGGCTTACAATGAGCAGTTCTTC
j_call: TRBJ2-3; v_call: TRBV5-1; d_call: TRBD1; clone_size: many; cdr3_aa: CASSISPTGERVPDTQYF; cdr3_nt: TGCGCCAGCAGCATATCACCGACAGGGGAACGGGTGCCGGATACGCAGTATTTT
j_call: TRBJ2-1; v_call: TRBV6-2/TRBV6-3; d_call: TRBD2; clone_size: NA; cdr3_aa: CASSPGLAGAHPSEQFF; cdr3_nt: TGTGCCAGCAGTCCGGGACTAGCGGGGGCCCACCCCAGCGAGCAGTTCTTC
j_call: TRBJ1-3; v_call: TRBV20-1; d_call: NA; clone_size: many; cdr3_aa: CSAPGKGNTIYF; cdr3_nt: TGCAGTGCTCCGGGTAAAGGAAACACCATATATTTT
j_call: TRBJ1-4; v_call: TRBV6-1; d_call: TRBD1; clone_size: many; cdr3_aa: CARAFRQGSSNEKLFF; cdr3_nt: TGTGCCAGGGCTTTTAGACAGGGTTCGTCTAATGAAAAACTGTTTTTT
j_call: TRBJ2-3; v_call: TRBV7-6; d_call: NA; clone_size: many; cdr3_aa: CASSLVAGNTDTQYF; cdr3_nt: TGTGCCAGCAGCTTAGTAGCTGGGAACACAGATACGCAGTATTTT
j_call: TRBJ1-2; v_call: TRBV28; d_call: NA; clone_size: NA; cdr3_aa: CASSFPSRGDGYTF; cdr3_nt: TGTGCCAGCAGTTTCCCGTCCAGGGGAGATGGCTACACCTTC
j_call: TRBJ2-6; v_call: TRBV5-1; d_call: TRBD1; clone_size: few; cdr3_aa: CASRGTGGAAGANVLTF; cdr3_nt: TGCGCCAGCAGAGGGACAGGGGGCGCGGCTGGGGCCAACGTCCTGACTTTC
j_call: TRBJ1-3; v_call: TRBV20-1; d_call: NA; clone_size: many; cdr3_aa: CSARVENTIYF; cdr3_nt: TGCAGTGCTAGAGTCGAAAACACCATATATTTT
j_call: TRBJ2-1; v_call: TRBV29-1; d_call: NA; clone_size: NA; cdr3_aa: CSAWVSPDNEQFF; cdr3_nt: TGCAGCGCCTGGGTGTCTCCGGACAATGAGCAGTTCTTC
j_call: TRBJ2-3; v_call: TRBV5-5; d_call: NA; clone_size: NA; cdr3_aa: CASSLDGTSTDTQYF; cdr3_nt: TGTGCCAGCAGCTTGGACGGGACTAGCACAGATACGCAGTATTTT
j_call: TRBJ1-5; v_call: TRBV11-2; d_call: TRBD1; clone_size: many; cdr3_aa: CASSLDGTGYSNQPQHF; cdr3_nt: TGTGCCAGCAGCTTAGATGGGACAGGGTATAGCAATCAGCCCCAGCATTTT
j_call: TRBJ2-3; v_call: TRBV20-1; d_call: NA; clone_size: NA; cdr3_aa: CSARSGGSTDTQCF; cdr3_nt: TGCAGTGCTAGGAGTGGGGGTAGCACAGATACGCAGTGTTTT
j_call: TRBJ2-7; v_call: TRBV7-9; d_call: NA; clone_size: many; cdr3_aa: CASSFRGEQYF; cdr3_nt: TGTGCCAGCAGCTTTCGAGGGGAGCAGTACTTC
j_call: TRBJ2-7; v_call: TRBV9; d_call: NA; clone_size: few; cdr3_aa: CASSANQGSYEQYF; cdr3_nt: TGTGCCAGCAGCGCAAATCAGGGTTCCTACGAGCAGTACTTC
j_call: TRBJ2-7; v_call: TRBV28; d_call: NA; clone_size: NA; cdr3_aa: CASSNTGRQYF; cdr3_nt: TGTGCCAGCAGCAACACCGGGAGGCAGTACTTC
j_call: TRBJ2-7; v_call: TRBV4-3; d_call: NA; clone_size: NA; cdr3_aa: CASSQDVYYEQYF; cdr3_nt: TGCGCCAGCAGCCAAGATGTCTACTACGAGCAGTACTTC
j_call: TRBJ2-3; v_call: TRBV6-4; d_call: TRBD1; clone_size: few; cdr3_aa: CASSGTGGPDTQYF; cdr3_nt: TGTGCCAGCAGTGGGACAGGGGGACCAGATACGCAGTATTTT
j_call: TRBJ2-3; v_call: TRBV3-2; d_call: NA; clone_size: NA; cdr3_aa: CASSQTRGNTDTQYF; cdr3_nt: TGTGCCAGCAGCCAGACACGAGGCAACACAGATACGCAGTATTTT
j_call: TRBJ2-1; v_call: TRBV6-4; d_call: NA; clone_size: NA; cdr3_aa: CASSYGETNNNEQFF; cdr3_nt: TGTGCCAGCAGTTATGGGGAGACAAATAACAATGAGCAGTTCTTC
j_call: TRBJ2-1; v_call: TRBV21-1; d_call: NA; clone_size: few; cdr3_aa: CASSTRTSAFSYNEQFF; cdr3_nt: TGTGCCAGCAGCACTCGAACTAGCGCCTTCTCCTACAATGAGCAGTTCTTC
j_call: TRBJ1-2; v_call: TRBV12-3/TRBV12-4; d_call: TRBD1; clone_size: many; cdr3_aa: CASSTYPTGTYGYTF; cdr3_nt: TGTGCCAGCAGCACTTACCCGACAGGGACCTATGGCTACACCTTC
j_call: TRBJ2-7; v_call: TRBV7-2; d_call: NA; clone_size: few; cdr3_aa: CASSLVSSAGSREQYF; cdr3_nt: TGTGCCAGCAGCTTGGTTTCATCGGCAGGGTCCCGGGAGCAGTACTTC
j_call: TRBJ2-1; v_call: TRBV6-4; d_call: NA; clone_size: few; cdr3_aa: CASSQQGGVYNEQFF; cdr3_nt: TGTGCCAGCAGTCAACAGGGGGGGGTCTACAATGAGCAGTTCTTC
j_call: TRBJ2-4; v_call: TRBV12-3/TRBV12-4; d_call: TRBD1; clone_size: NA; cdr3_aa: CASRGTGFGIQYF; cdr3_nt: TGTGCCAGCAGGGGGACAGGGTTTGGCATTCAGTACTTC
j_call: TRBJ1-2; v_call: TRBV7-2; d_call: TRBD1; clone_size: NA; cdr3_aa: CASSPQGALYGYTF; cdr3_nt: TGTGCCAGCAGCCCCCAGGGGGCCCTCTATGGCTACACCTTC
j_call: TRBJ2-5; v_call: TRBV18; d_call: NA; clone_size: many; cdr3_aa: CASSPAYQETQYF; cdr3_nt: TGTGCCAGCTCACCCGCCTACCAAGAGACCCAGTACTTC
j_call: TRBJ1-2; v_call: TRBV12-3/TRBV12-4; d_call: NA; clone_size: few; cdr3_aa: CASSPLLRGAYGYTF; cdr3_nt: TGTGCCAGCAGTCCCCTCTTAAGGGGAGCCTATGGCTACACCTTC
j_call: TRBJ1-1; v_call: TRBV12-3/TRBV12-4; d_call: NA; clone_size: NA; cdr3_aa: CASSLAEGTEAFF; cdr3_nt: TGTGCCAGCAGTTTAGCAGAAGGCACTGAAGCTTTCTTT
j_call: TRBJ1-2; v_call: TRBV3-1; d_call: TRBD1; clone_size: few; cdr3_aa: CASSQDQGAAAYGYTF; cdr3_nt: TGTGCCAGCAGCCAAGATCAGGGGGCAGCTGCTTATGGCTACACCTTC
j_call: TRBJ2-7; v_call: TRBV3-1; d_call: TRBD1; clone_size: many; cdr3_aa: CASSPGTGLTVQYF; cdr3_nt: TGTGCCAGCAGCCCTGGGACAGGTTTGACGGTGCAGTACTTC
j_call: TRBJ1-1; v_call: TRBV3-1; d_call: TRBD1; clone_size: NA; cdr3_aa: CASSQESDRAAFF; cdr3_nt: TGTGCCAGCAGCCAAGAGTCGGACAGGGCCGCTTTCTTT
j_call: TRBJ1-1; v_call: TRBV6-6; d_call: TRBD1; clone_size: many; cdr3_aa: CASSCGRGQGFCFEAEAFF; cdr3_nt: TGTGCCAGCAGTTGCGGGCGGGGACAGGGCTTTTGTTTTGAAGCTGAAGCTTTCTTT
j_call: TRBJ2-5; v_call: TRBV5-4; d_call: TRBD1; clone_size: many; cdr3_aa: CASSPRSGTGGLETQYF; cdr3_nt: TGTGCCAGCAGCCCACGGTCAGGGACAGGGGGCTTAGAGACCCAGTACTTC
j_call: TRBJ1-5; v_call: TRBV5-6; d_call: TRBD1; clone_size: NA; cdr3_aa: CASSQTGRGYLSNQPQHF; cdr3_nt: TGTGCCAGCAGCCAGACAGGGAGGGGCTATCTTAGCAATCAGCCCCAGCATTTT
j_call: TRBJ1-6; v_call: TRBV12-3/TRBV12-4; d_call: NA; clone_size: few; cdr3_aa: CASSLQTNSPLHF; cdr3_nt: TGTGCCAGCAGTTTACAGACAAATTCACCCCTCCACTTT
j_call: TRBJ2-4; v_call: TRBV3-1; d_call: TRBD2; clone_size: many; cdr3_aa: CASSLTSGVNIQYF; cdr3_nt: TGTGCCAGCAGCCTTACTAGCGGGGTAAACATTCAGTACTTC
j_call: TRBJ2-2; v_call: TRBV24-1; d_call: NA; clone_size: NA; cdr3_aa: CATSGTAGGELFF; cdr3_nt: TGTGCCACCAGTGGAACCGCAGGCGGGGAGCTGTTTTTT
j_call: TRBJ2-1; v_call: TRBV2; d_call: NA; clone_size: few; cdr3_aa: CASSEPRGAEQFF; cdr3_nt: TGTGCCAGCAGTGAACCGCGGGGAGCTGAGCAGTTCTTC
j_call: TRBJ2-3; v_call: TRBV7-2; d_call: TRBD2; clone_size: many; cdr3_aa: CASRASGGAGRDTQYF; cdr3_nt: TGTGCCAGCAGGGCTAGCGGGGGGGCCGGGAGAGATACGCAGTATTTT
j_call: TRBJ2-1; v_call: TRBV24-1; d_call: NA; clone_size: many; cdr3_aa: CATSDSGWTTYNEQFF; cdr3_nt: TGTGCCACCAGTGATTCAGGCTGGACAACCTACAATGAGCAGTTCTTC
j_call: TRBJ2-1; v_call: TRBV12-3/TRBV12-4; d_call: NA; clone_size: few; cdr3_aa: CATRVSERSYNEQFF; cdr3_nt: TGTGCCACGCGGGTCTCTGAACGCTCCTACAATGAGCAGTTCTTC
j_call: TRBJ1-2; v_call: TRBV15; d_call: NA; clone_size: many; cdr3_aa: CATSSATNYGYTF; cdr3_nt: TGTGCCACCAGCAGCGCGACTAACTATGGCTACACCTTC